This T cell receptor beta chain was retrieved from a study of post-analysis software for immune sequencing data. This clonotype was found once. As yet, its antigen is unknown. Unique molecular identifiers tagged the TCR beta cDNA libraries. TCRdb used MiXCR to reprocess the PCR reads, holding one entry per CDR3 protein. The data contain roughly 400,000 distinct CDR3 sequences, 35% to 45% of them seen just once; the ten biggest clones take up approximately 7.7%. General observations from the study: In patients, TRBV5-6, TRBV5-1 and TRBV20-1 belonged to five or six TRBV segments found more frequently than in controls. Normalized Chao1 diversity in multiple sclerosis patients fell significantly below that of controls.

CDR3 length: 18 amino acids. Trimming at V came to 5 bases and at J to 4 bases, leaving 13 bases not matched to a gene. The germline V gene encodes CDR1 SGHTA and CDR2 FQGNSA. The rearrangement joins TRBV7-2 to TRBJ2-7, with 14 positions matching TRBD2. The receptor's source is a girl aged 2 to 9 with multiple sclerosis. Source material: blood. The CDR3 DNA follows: TGTGCCAGCAGCCCGCCTGGGACTAGCGGGAGATTCACATACGAGCAGTACTTC. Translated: CASSPPGTSGRFTYEQYF.